A selection of T cell receptor beta chains follows, all from one sample in a study of shared clonotypes between healthy human individuals. Libraries were prepared by immunoSEQ multiplex PCR; TCRdb keeps only in-frame clonotypes and omits some of them. The sample holds roughly 2.2 million clones; 85% to 95% are singletons and the top ten take roughly 0.36%. Sequencing was done on a sample of naive CD4+ T cells from PBMCs. Receptors were obtained from a young man in good health. Some clones in this sample may be carry-over from other donors' samples. CDR3s include the opening cysteine and the closing phenylalanine or tryptophan. D genes are given only for firm matches. Rows give clone size only sometimes, using once, few, many, or a class for an expanded clone.

j_gene: TRBJ1-1
d_gene: .
v_gene: TRBV6-1
abundance: .
len: 14
CDR3nt: TGTGCCAGCAGTGAAAGCTACAGCCGGACTGAAGCTTTCTTT
CDR3aa: CASSESYSRTEAFF

j_gene: TRBJ2-1
d_gene: TRBD2
v_gene: TRBV20-1
abundance: .
len: 11
CDR3nt: TGCAGTGCTCCAAGGGAGGGCGAGCAGTTCTTC
CDR3aa: CSAPREGEQFF

j_gene: TRBJ1-1
d_gene: .
v_gene: TRBV28
abundance: .
len: 12
CDR3nt: TGTGCCAGCAGGGCAGCGAACACTGAAGCTTTCTTT
CDR3aa: CASRAANTEAFF

j_gene: TRBJ2-4
d_gene: TRBD2
v_gene: TRBV11-1
abundance: .
len: 14
CDR3nt: TGTGCCAGCAGCACACGACTAGCTACCAACATTCAGTACTTC
CDR3aa: CASSTRLATNIQYF

j_gene: TRBJ2-2
d_gene: .
v_gene: TRBV19
abundance: once
len: 16
CDR3nt: TGTGCCAGTAGTATCGCTGGAGGGGCGAACACCGGGGAGCTGTTTTTT
CDR3aa: CASSIAGGANTGELFF

j_gene: TRBJ1-5
d_gene: .
v_gene: TRBV19
abundance: .
len: 14
CDR3nt: TGTGCCAGTAGTATGTGGAGGGGGGATCAGCCCCAGCATTTT
CDR3aa: CASSMWRGDQPQHF

j_gene: TRBJ2-6
d_gene: .
v_gene: TRBV18
abundance: .
len: 18
CDR3nt: TGTGCCAGCTCACCACGGCAGGGAGAAAGCTCTGGGGCCAACGTCCTGACTTTC
CDR3aa: CASSPRQGESSGANVLTF

j_gene: TRBJ1-1
d_gene: .
v_gene: TRBV30
abundance: .
len: 14
CDR3nt: TGTGCCTGGAGTGATGGGCCCGGGACCACTGAAGCTTTCTTT
CDR3aa: CAWSDGPGTTEAFF

j_gene: TRBJ2-3
d_gene: TRBD2
v_gene: TRBV5-1
abundance: .
len: 15
CDR3nt: TGCGCCAGCAGCACCGGACTAGCGGGACCAGATACGCAGTATTTT
CDR3aa: CASSTGLAGPDTQYF

j_gene: TRBJ2-6
d_gene: .
v_gene: TRBV7-9
abundance: .
len: 15
CDR3nt: TGTGCCAGCAGCACAGACAGCTCTGGGGCCAACGTCCTGACTTTC
CDR3aa: CASSTDSSGANVLTF

j_gene: TRBJ2-3
d_gene: .
v_gene: TRBV5-1
abundance: .
len: 12
CDR3nt: TGCGCCAGCAGCCAAGACAGTGATACGCAGTATTTT
CDR3aa: CASSQDSDTQYF

j_gene: TRBJ2-7
d_gene: TRBD2
v_gene: TRBV29-1
abundance: .
len: 14
CDR3nt: TGCAGCGCGCTGGGACTAGCGGCGAACTACGAGCAGTACTTC
CDR3aa: CSALGLAANYEQYF

j_gene: TRBJ2-5
d_gene: .
v_gene: TRBV25-1
abundance: .
len: 13
CDR3nt: TGTGCCAGCAGTGAACGAAACCAAGAGACCCAGTACTTC
CDR3aa: CASSERNQETQYF

j_gene: TRBJ2-2
d_gene: TRBD2
v_gene: TRBV9
abundance: .
len: 20
CDR3nt: TGTGCCAGCAGCGCCCCATCGGTCATGCGGGGGTTAAGTGGCACCGGGGAGCTGTTTTTT
CDR3aa: CASSAPSVMRGLSGTGELFF

j_gene: TRBJ1-1
d_gene: TRBD1
v_gene: TRBV6-5
abundance: .
len: 13
CDR3nt: TGTGCCAGCGGGACAGAATTAAACACTGAAGCTTTCTTT
CDR3aa: CASGTELNTEAFF

j_gene: TRBJ1-3
d_gene: .
v_gene: TRBV28
abundance: .
len: 16
CDR3nt: TGTGCCAGCAGTTTAATGCGAGGGGGATCTGGAAACACCATATATTTT
CDR3aa: CASSLMRGGSGNTIYF

j_gene: TRBJ1-1
d_gene: .
v_gene: TRBV19
abundance: once
len: 11
CDR3nt: TGTGCCAGTCCGAGGGGAACTGAAGCTTTCTTT
CDR3aa: CASPRGTEAFF

j_gene: TRBJ2-7
d_gene: .
v_gene: TRBV28
abundance: once
len: 12
CDR3nt: TGTGCCAGCAGTCTCAGACTGGGGCCTAAGTACTTC
CDR3aa: CASSLRLGPKYF

j_gene: TRBJ2-3
d_gene: .
v_gene: TRBV30
abundance: .
len: 12
CDR3nt: TGTGCCTGGGGTTCAGGGTCAGATACGCAGTATTTT
CDR3aa: CAWGSGSDTQYF

j_gene: TRBJ1-4
d_gene: .
v_gene: TRBV19
abundance: .
len: 17
CDR3nt: TGTGCCAGTAGTATAAGGTACAGGGCCGCAACTAATGAAAAACTGTTTTTT
CDR3aa: CASSIRYRAATNEKLFF

j_gene: TRBJ2-1
d_gene: .
v_gene: TRBV5-1
abundance: .
len: 15
CDR3nt: TGCGCCAGCAGCTCCCCAGGCTCGCCAGTACATGAGCAGTTCTTC
CDR3aa: CASSSPGSPVHEQFF

j_gene: TRBJ1-1
d_gene: .
v_gene: TRBV27
abundance: once
len: 13
CDR3nt: TGTGCCAGCAGTTTACAGGTGGGTTTTGAAGCTTTCTTT
CDR3aa: CASSLQVGFEAFF

j_gene: TRBJ2-3
d_gene: TRBD2
v_gene: TRBV28
abundance: .
len: 17
CDR3nt: TGTGCCAGCAGCTCATTAGCGGGAGGCACCCCCACAGATACGCAGTATTTT
CDR3aa: CASSSLAGGTPTDTQYF

j_gene: TRBJ2-7
d_gene: .
v_gene: TRBV18
abundance: .
len: 14
CDR3nt: TGTGCCAGCTCATTAGGGACATCTTCCTACGAGCAGTACTTC
CDR3aa: CASSLGTSSYEQYF

j_gene: TRBJ1-1
d_gene: .
v_gene: TRBV27
abundance: .
len: 14
CDR3nt: TGTGCCAGCAGTTTAATCGCTTTGAACACTGAAGCTTTCTTT
CDR3aa: CASSLIALNTEAFF

j_gene: TRBJ2-1
d_gene: .
v_gene: TRBV14
abundance: .
len: 14
CDR3nt: TGTGCCAGCAGCCGCCCGGACGGACTGCGTGAGCAGTTCTTC
CDR3aa: CASSRPDGLREQFF

j_gene: TRBJ1-1
d_gene: .
v_gene: TRBV28
abundance: few
len: 11
CDR3nt: TGTGCCAGCAGTCGGGTCACTGAAGCTTTCTTT
CDR3aa: CASSRVTEAFF

j_gene: TRBJ2-3
d_gene: .
v_gene: TRBV7-6
abundance: once
len: 14
CDR3nt: TGTGCCAGCAGTTACGGACAGAGCACAGATACGCAGTATTTT
CDR3aa: CASSYGQSTDTQYF

j_gene: TRBJ1-4
d_gene: .
v_gene: TRBV7-9
abundance: .
len: 12
CDR3nt: TGTGCCAGCAGCTTAGTTCCTGAAAAACTGTTTTTT
CDR3aa: CASSLVPEKLFF

j_gene: TRBJ1-4
d_gene: .
v_gene: TRBV7-9
abundance: .
len: 13
CDR3nt: TGTGCCAGCAGCCTCCCTAGGGGGGAAAAACTGTTTTTT
CDR3aa: CASSLPRGEKLFF

j_gene: TRBJ1-5
d_gene: .
v_gene: TRBV5-5
abundance: .
len: 16
CDR3nt: TGTGCCAGCAGCTTGATGGGGATACCCTCGAATCAGCCCCAGCATTTT
CDR3aa: CASSLMGIPSNQPQHF

j_gene: TRBJ2-5
d_gene: TRBD1
v_gene: TRBV19
abundance: .
len: 15
CDR3nt: TGTGCCAGTAGCCGTAAGGGGACAGGGGAACAGACCCAGTACTTC
CDR3aa: CASSRKGTGEQTQYF

j_gene: TRBJ2-6
d_gene: .
v_gene: TRBV7-2
abundance: .
len: 16
CDR3nt: TGTGCCAGCAGCTTAGCGCGTGGGCATGGGGCCAACGTCCTGACTTTC
CDR3aa: CASSLARGHGANVLTF

j_gene: TRBJ1-1
d_gene: .
v_gene: TRBV4-3
abundance: .
len: 14
CDR3nt: TGCGCCAGCAGCCAAGATCCGGGGATCACTGAAGCTTTCTTT
CDR3aa: CASSQDPGITEAFF

j_gene: TRBJ2-2
d_gene: TRBD2
v_gene: TRBV28
abundance: once
len: 17
CDR3nt: TGTGCCAGCAGTTTGGGGGGGGTCCCCCCCTTAACCGGGGAGCTGTTTTTT
CDR3aa: CASSLGGVPPLTGELFF

j_gene: TRBJ1-2
d_gene: .
v_gene: TRBV4-1
abundance: .
len: 15
CDR3nt: TGCGCCACCTCAACAACCGGACGGAACAACTATGGCTACACCTTC
CDR3aa: CATSTTGRNNYGYTF